This section outlines one T cell receptor (beta chain) sequence together with its context. Its antigen target is currently unknown. The junction differs from germline at one of its ends, possibly a read error. Patients with a history of autoimmune disease or receiving systemic immunosuppression were excluded from the trial. Peripheral blood for TCR sequencing was collected from all dose cohorts at baseline, on cycle 4 day 1, and on cycle 7 day 1. Samples were obtained from an open-label, multicenter, first-in-human phase I dose-escalation trial of ivuxolimab. Adults with locally advanced or metastatic melanoma, renal cell, hepatocellular, or head and neck squamous cell carcinoma were enrolled in the trial. Before TCR sequencing, CD4+ T cells and CD8+ T cells were sorted from peripheral blood as separate populations. Genomic DNA was extracted from sorted cells for sequencing of the TCRbeta CDR3 region. The immunoSEQ Assay was used to sequence the TCRbeta CDR3 regions. TCRdb's version of the immuneACCESS table is confined to in-frame rearrangements and falls short of the full clone set. An unresolved V gene accounts for under half of the shortfall where checked; the remainder is of unknown origin. The sample includes about 36,000 clones, with about three quarters observed a single time. Jointly, the top ten make up over 20% of the sample.

The CDR3 starts with the cysteine, ends with the phenylalanine, and has 15 residues. The read is trimmed to its CDR3 DNA, 45 bases read in frame from base 1. Per the germline V gene, SGDLS is the CDR1 and YYNGEE is the CDR2. The sample belongs to a study of OX40 agonist ivuxolimab in advanced cancers. Study-wide context: The costimulatory receptor OX40 (CD134) was targeted by ivuxolimab, a fully human IgG2 agonistic monoclonal antibody. The paper covers the monotherapy dose-escalation part of the phase I ivuxolimab trial, which included N of about 56 patients. In the dose-escalation cohort, 70% to 85% of patients were male, and the mean age was approximately 60 years, with a range of about 20 to 79. Partial responses occurred in three dose-escalation patients, of whom one had hepatocellular carcinoma and two had cutaneous melanoma. Peripheral TCRbeta sequencing was intended to test whether TCR sequence diversity was altered and clonal T-cell expansion was caused by ivuxolimab. Of the approximately 50 dose-escalation patients, hepatocellular carcinoma was present in 19, melanoma in approximately 15, renal cell carcinoma in 9 and head and neck cancer in 9. Prior anti-PD-1, anti-PD-L1 or anti-CTLA-4 therapy was permitted, and approximately 39% of dose-escalation patients had received checkpoint inhibitors. Intravenous ivuxolimab was administered to patients every 2 weeks at six dose levels: 0.01, 0.1, 0.3, 1.5, 3 and 10 mg/kg.

What the work shows at the level of the full study, not this receptor alone: The antigen specificity of the clonally expanded peripheral T cells was not determined. On average, CD8+ T cells showed more expanded clones than CD4+ T cells after ivuxolimab. Low levels of normalized T-cell clonal expansion were also seen in some patients who did not respond. Partial responders in the 0.1-3.0 mg/kg groups had among the lowest normalized peripheral clonal expansion, especially among CD8+ T cells. At doses of 0.1 to 3.0 mg/kg, clonal expansion of both CD4+ and CD8+ blood T cells was observed from baseline to week 6.

The sequence joins TRBV9 to TRBJ2-1; perhaps TRBD2 is the D gene, with 6 bases matching. The clonotype comes from an adult with an advanced solid tumor such as melanoma, head and neck, liver or kidney cancer. The sample was CD4+ or CD8+ T cells sorted from blood, taken in a trial of the OX40 agonist ivuxolimab. The CDR3 reads CANSVEAGSYNEQFF. The DNA reads TGTGCCAACAGCGTAGAAGCGGGCTCCTACAATGAGCAGTTCTTC.